Described below is a single T cell receptor (beta chain) sequence and its context. Its target antigen remains unknown. Nothing much larger sits one base from this clone, and base qualities are not available. The library was obtained by the immunoSEQ multiplex PCR assay. This is the immuneACCESS table as TCRdb keeps it, with only in-frame sequences that have V and J called. A part of the clones is gone; compared with another copy, unresolved V genes explain less than half, and the rest is unexplained. The sample table shows over 35,000 clones, and roughly 93% are seen once. About 0.4% of the sample belongs to the ten largest clones. This sample stems from a study of T cell changes during pregnancy in multiple sclerosis (dated by TCRdb to between 2018 and 2020). For context, the study as a whole: The study examined how the T cell repertoire changed over the course of pregnancy in women with multiple sclerosis.

CDR1 is given as SGHAT and CDR2 as FQDESV, both from the germline V gene (reference sequence). Trimming accounts for 7 bases at V and 6 bases at J, while the number of junction bases matched to no gene is 8. The CDR3, from cysteine to phenylalanine, totals 14 residues. The only DNA kept is the CDR3, 42 bases in frame from the first base. The sequences come from CD4+ T cells from peripheral blood mononuclear cells, collected in the second trimester of pregnancy. The rearranged chain carries TRBV11-1 and TRBJ2-1; TRBD1 agrees with 8 junctional bases. The sequence came from a female donor with multiple sclerosis, enrolled in a pregnancy study. The nucleotide sequence is given as TGTGCCAGCATCCGGACAGGGCGGAGCAATGAGCAGTTCTTC. Its amino acids are CASIRTGRSNEQFF.